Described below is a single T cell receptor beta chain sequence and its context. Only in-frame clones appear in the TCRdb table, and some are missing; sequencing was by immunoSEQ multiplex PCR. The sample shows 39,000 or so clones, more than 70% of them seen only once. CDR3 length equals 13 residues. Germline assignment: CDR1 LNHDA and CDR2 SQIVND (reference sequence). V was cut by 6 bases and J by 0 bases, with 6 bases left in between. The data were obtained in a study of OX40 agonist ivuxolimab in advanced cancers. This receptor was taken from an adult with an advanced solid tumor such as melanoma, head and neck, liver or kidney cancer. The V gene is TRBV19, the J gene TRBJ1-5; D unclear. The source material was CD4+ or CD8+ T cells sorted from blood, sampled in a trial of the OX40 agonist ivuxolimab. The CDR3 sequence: CASRFSSNQPQHF. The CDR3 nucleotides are TGTGCCAGTAGATTCAGTAGCAATCAGCCCCAGCATTTT.